A selection of T cell receptor beta chains follows, all from one sample in a study of Ad26.COV2.S vaccination and SARS-CoV-2 variants. TCRdb's copy holds only in-frame clones and misses some; the assay was immunoSEQ multiplex PCR. The data hold hundreds of thousands of clones, with around 87% observed a single time. This sample comprised peripheral blood, obtained in a trial of Ad26.COV2.S vaccine versus placebo. These receptor sequences come from a person between 18 and 65 years old who received the Ad26.COV2.S COVID-19 vaccine or a placebo. CDR3s include the opening cysteine and the closing phenylalanine or tryptophan. The D gene is left open where the match is weak. Clone size is shown for a subset of rows, as once, few, many or a class of expanded clone.

>TRBJ1-3|.|.|TRBV3-1/TRBV3-2
CASSQDPTLSGNTIYF
TGTGCCAGCAGCCAAGATCCCACGCTCTCTGGAAACACCATATATTTT
>TRBJ1-1|.|TRBD1|TRBV2
CANRQGTSPNTEAFF
TGTGCCAACCGACAGGGGACTTCCCCGAACACTGAAGCTTTCTTT
>TRBJ1-2|.|.|TRBV12-3/TRBV12-4
CASSLGGGGYTF
TGTGCCAGCAGTTTAGGAGGGGGAGGCTACACCTTC
>TRBJ1-5|.|TRBD1|TRBV6-5
CASRPDRVNNQPQHF
TGTGCCAGCAGACCGGACAGGGTGAACAATCAGCCCCAGCATTTT
>TRBJ2-5|.|TRBD2|TRBV3-1/TRBV3-2
CASSQGIWGGQETQYF
TGTGCCAGCAGCCAGGGGATATGGGGGGGGCAAGAGACCCAGTACTTC
>TRBJ1-1|.|.|TRBV12-3/TRBV12-4
CASSFRGNTEAFF
TGTGCCAGCAGTTTCCGGGGGAACACTGAAGCTTTCTTT
>TRBJ1-2|.|.|TRBV27
CASSLSRYYGYTF
TGTGCCAGCAGTTTATCGAGGTACTATGGCTACACCTTC
>TRBJ1-2|.|.|TRBV7-9
CASNRQDYGYTF
TGTGCCAGCAATCGACAGGACTATGGCTACACCTTC
>TRBJ1-6|.|.|TRBV6-5
CASSYNPGDNSPLHF
TGTGCCAGCAGTTACAATCCCGGGGATAATTCACCCCTCCACTTT
>TRBJ2-7|.|TRBD1|TRBV18
CASSPGTGGGEQYF
TGTGCCAGCTCACCAGGGACAGGGGGCGGCGAGCAGTACTTC
>TRBJ2-4|.|.|TRBV7-2
CASSLRGEAKNIQYF
TGTGCCAGCAGCTTGCGGGGAGAAGCCAAAAACATTCAGTACTTC
>TRBJ2-3|.|.|TRBV12-3/TRBV12-4
CASSEADTQYF
TGTGCCAGCAGCGAAGCAGATACGCAGTATTTT
>TRBJ1-2|.|TRBD1|TRBV2
CASSDRGRTNYGYTF
TGTGCCAGCAGTGACAGGGGGCGGACTAACTATGGCTACACCTTC
>TRBJ1-4|.|TRBD1|TRBV5-8
CASSKEGQGLKEKLFF
TGTGCCAGCAGCAAGGAGGGACAGGGCTTAAAAGAAAAACTGTTTTTT
>TRBJ1-1|.|.|TRBV18
CASSPLLEYLNTEAFF
TGTGCCAGCTCACCACTCCTGGAGTATTTGAACACTGAAGCTTTCTTT
>TRBJ1-1|few|.|TRBV19
CASIGGSGNTEAFF
TGTGCCAGTATCGGAGGCTCCGGGAACACTGAAGCTTTCTTT
>TRBJ1-4|.|TRBD1|TRBV9
CASSEQGATNEKLFF
TGTGCCAGCAGTGAACAGGGGGCAACTAATGAAAAACTGTTTTTT
>TRBJ1-2|.|TRBD1|TRBV7-9
CASSSRGQFGYTF
TGTGCCAGCAGCTCGAGGGGACAGTTTGGCTACACCTTC
>TRBJ2-4|.|.|TRBV2
CASRFDGLAKNIQYF
TGTGCCAGCAGATTTGACGGATTAGCCAAAAACATTCAGTACTTC
>TRBJ1-2|.|.|TRBV9
CASSVGGTMYGYTF
TGTGCCAGCAGCGTAGGCGGGACGATGTATGGCTACACCTTC
>TRBJ2-2|.|.|TRBV19
CASSHTYRTNTGELFF
TGTGCCAGTAGTCATACCTACAGGACGAACACCGGGGAGCTGTTTTTT
>TRBJ2-7|.|TRBD1|TRBV7-8
CASSPGTGTRQYF
TGTGCCAGCAGCCCCGGGACAGGGACGAGGCAGTACTTC
>TRBJ2-7|once|.|TRBV2
CASTHSSYEQYF
TGTGCCAGCACTCACAGTTCCTACGAGCAGTACTTC
>TRBJ1-5|few|TRBD1|TRBV19
CASSPGQGSNQPQHF
TGTGCCAGCTCCCCAGGACAGGGGAGCAATCAGCCCCAGCATTTT
>TRBJ2-7|.|.|TRBV5-3
CARSLYNGAPRGYEQYF
TGTGCCAGAAGCTTGTATAATGGGGCCCCCCGGGGGTACGAGCAGTACTTC
>TRBJ2-1|.|.|TRBV4-1
CASSQESGLPYNEQFF
TGCGCCAGCAGCCAAGAGTCGGGGCTACCCTACAATGAGCAGTTCTTC
>TRBJ1-1|.|TRBD1|TRBV18
CASSILQGRQNTEAFF
TGTGCCAGCTCAATCTTACAGGGGAGGCAGAACACTGAAGCTTTCTTT
>TRBJ2-6|.|.|TRBV6-2/TRBV6-3
CASSDYRAPGANVLTF
TGTGCCAGCAGTGACTATCGGGCCCCTGGGGCCAACGTCCTGACTTTC